This T cell receptor (beta chain) emerged from a study of blood T cell repertoires in COVID-19. The CDR3 covers 15 residues. Germline-derived CDR1 and CDR2 are SEHNR and FQNEAQ (reference sequence). Germline trimming cut 5 bases from V and 4 bases from J; bases unmatched to any gene: 8. Clones were sequenced by immunoSEQ multiplex PCR, and TCRdb holds only the in-frame ones, with some missing. The sample has around 230,000 clones; around 83% are singletons. V usage is TRBV7-9 and J usage is TRBJ1-2, with TRBD1 matching over 9 bases. The sequenced sample consisted of peripheral blood. This clonotype was obtained from a woman between 55 and 75 years old with active or convalescent COVID-19. CDR3 nucleotides: TGTGCCAGCAGCGTTGGGGACAGGGCAGGCTATGGCTACACCTTC. Its protein is CASSVGDRAGYGYTF.